Listed below are T cell receptor beta chains from one sample, sequenced in a study of T cells in Graves' hyperthyroidism and ophthalmopathy. TCRdb redid the calling of the multiplex PCR reads with MiXCR, one entry per CDR3 protein. Here the sample spans about 400,000 distinct CDR3 sequences, approximately 25% being singletons. Sequenced: blood. The receptor set was obtained from a man aged 50 to 60 with Graves' hyperthyroidism. Each CDR3 is given with its conserved first and last residue. The D gene is left open where the match is weak. Clone size, where shown, is once, few, many, or a class for clones that have expanded.

v_call	d_call	j_call	clone_size	cdr3_nt	cdr3_aa
TRBV20-1	NA	TRBJ1-1	NA	TGCAGTGCCAAAAAACAGGGCAACACTGAAGCTTTCTTT	CSAKKQGNTEAFF
TRBV7-8	NA	TRBJ2-3	many	TGTGCCAGCAGCTTGGGATCCGGCGGAGGGGGGTCAGATACGCAGTATTTT	CASSLGSGGGGSDTQYF
TRBV11-2	NA	TRBJ1-5	NA	TGTGCCAGCAGCTTAGGCAAAACAGGGAGCAATCAGCCCCAGCATTTT	CASSLGKTGSNQPQHF
TRBV28	NA	TRBJ1-1	many	TGTGCCAGCAGTTCCCGAGCCAGAATCCCCAAGGCTGAAGCTTTCTTT	CASSSRARIPKAEAFF
TRBV20-1	TRBD1	TRBJ1-2	many	TGCAGTGCCCTATTGGGACAGGGGGTTGGAGGCTACACCTTC	CSALLGQGVGGYTF
TRBV29-1	TRBD2	TRBJ2-1	NA	TGCAGCGTCATGCCACCCGGGACTAGAGAGCAGTTCTTC	CSVMPPGTREQFF
TRBV15	NA	TRBJ2-2	NA	TGTGCCACCAGCAGACCAGGGGAGAGAAACACCGGGGAGCTGTTTTTT	CATSRPGERNTGELFF
TRBV3-1	NA	TRBJ1-2	NA	TGTGCCAGCGGCCTTGGGACCGGAGGCGGTAATGGCTACACCTTC	CASGLGTGGGNGYTF
TRBV27	NA	TRBJ2-3	many	TGTGCCAGCAGTTTATCGTTTACAGATACGCAGTATTTT	CASSLSFTDTQYF
TRBV20-1	TRBD2	TRBJ2-7	many	TGCAGTGCTAGAGGACTAGCGGGAGCCTACGAGCAGTACTTC	CSARGLAGAYEQYF
TRBV7-9	TRBD1	TRBJ2-1	few	TGTGCCAGCAGCCCGGGACAGGGACGGCAGTTCTTC	CASSPGQGRQFF
TRBV6-1	NA	TRBJ1-5	few	TGTGCCAGCACCCTCGACAGTCATCAGCCCCAGCATTTT	CASTLDSHQPQHF
TRBV5-4	NA	TRBJ2-5	few	TGTGCCAGCAGTCTGGGCGGAGGGGGGCAAGAGACCCAGTACTTC	CASSLGGGGQETQYF
TRBV20-1	NA	TRBJ2-1	NA	TGCAGCGCCCGGCTAGGGGCAGGCAATGAGCAGTTCTTC	CSARLGAGNEQFF